This T cell receptor (beta chain) was sequenced during a study of cytomegalovirus exposure and HLA in healthy donors. On the study more broadly: The same platform was used for the 100 to 150 validation repertoires as for the roughly 730 first-cohort repertoires, as reported in a later analysis.

The data were produced by immunoSEQ multiplex PCR, yet TCRdb's version contains in-frame clones alone and is incomplete. This repertoire shows 150,000 or so clones, approximately 92% found once; its top ten account for about 10%. The germline CDR1 and CDR2 sequences are SQVTM and ANQGSEA. The junction had 9 bases not matched to a gene; V was cut back by 4 bases and J by 7 bases. The CDR3 consists of 13 residues. The donors were members of the validation cohort, which comprised about 120 subjects and was separate from the first cohort of 670 or so subjects. Findings and caveats of the study: Diagnosis of cytomegalovirus status made by the classifier reportedly showed high specificity and sensitivity. Associated with cytomegalovirus, according to the listing, were fewer than 200 TCR beta chains.

On this clone: The antigen remains undetermined.

This receptor was taken from a woman aged 18-29 years in good health and CMV-seropositive. The chain combines TRBV29-1 with TRBJ1-2; TRBD1 agrees at 7 bases. The sample was PBMCs. The CDR3 region has the DNA TGCAGCGTTGTTGAAGGGGGCGAAGGTGGCTACACCTTC. This sequence encodes CSVVEGGEGGYTF.